This TCR beta chain was profiled in a study of cytomegalovirus exposure and HLA in healthy donors. General study findings and limits: It emerged from a later analysis that several of the most significant clusters appeared to be linked to common viral pathogens. When a later analysis compared HLA-associated TCR beta chains with equally common others, the HLA-associated chains turned out to be more clonally expanded and to have lower generation probabilities.

Concerning this clone itself: Antigen: not known.

V was clipped by 6 bases and J by 6 bases; unmatched bases: 18. Germline values: CDR1 SNHLY, CDR2 FYNNEI. The CDR3 covers 18 residues. This PCR relied on a set of 60 Vbeta primers and 13 Jbeta primers. The method was immunoSEQ multiplex PCR; TCRdb's version includes in-frame clones alone and lacks a portion of them. The sample contains some 65,000 clones, approximately 82% of which appear only once. The gene calls are TRBV2 and TRBJ1-5; 9 nucleotides match TRBD1. The specimen sequenced was PBMCs. The sequence was collected from a woman between 40 and 55 years old in good health and CMV-seropositive. CDR3 nucleotide sequence: TGTGCCAGCAGCCGAAGCGGGGGAGCAACAGGGGGCGGTCAGCCCCAGCATTTT. Amino acid sequence: CASSRSGGATGGGQPQHF. Supplemented by reference TRBV2 and TRBJ1-5, the full variable domain reads EPEVTQTPSHQVTQMGQEVILRCVPISNHLYFYWYRQILGQKVEFLVSFYNNEISEKSEIFDDQFSVERPDGSNFTLKIRSTKLEDSAMYFCASSRSGGATGGGQPQHFGDGTRLSIL.